Presented here are 32 T cell receptor beta chains from one specimen sequenced in a study of cytomegalovirus exposure and HLA in healthy donors. The PCR used 60 Vbeta and 13 Jbeta primers. Sequenced by immunoSEQ multiplex PCR; TCRdb stores in-frame clones only, minus some. This table has about 160,000 clones, around 78% appearing once. Sequencing used PBMCs. Receptors were obtained from a middle-aged woman in good health and CMV-seronegative.

The chain carries TRBV18 and TRBJ1-2; no reliable D call. CDR1 KGHSH and CDR2 LQKENI come from the germline V gene. The CDR3 has 14 amino acids. V was shortened by 0 bases and J by 5 bases, with 10 bases between the two germline ends. The CDR3 bases are TGTGCCAGCTCACCACCTTCCTACGAGTATGGCTACACCTTC. It specifies CASSPPSYEYGYTF.

This clone was observed a few times. The V gene is TRBV1, the J gene TRBJ2-1; TRBD2, as called in the table, went unchecked against the DNA. TRBV1 is recorded as a pseudogene. This CDR3 contains 21 residues. CDR3 nucleotides: TGCACCAGCAGCCAAGGAGCTAGGTGGACTAGCGGGCCTAGCTCCTACAATGAGCAGTTCTTC. Its protein product is CTSSQGARWTSGPSSYNEQFF.

The rearrangement joins TRBV25-1 to TRBJ2-5; 8 bases are a match to TRBD1. The CDR3 extends over 15 amino acids. V gave up 5 bases and J gave up 5 bases; unmatched junction bases: 10. CDR1 MGHDK and CDR2 SYGVNS come from the germline V gene. For the CDR3, the DNA is TGTGCCAGCAGTCCTCCGACAGGGGTAGGTGAGACCCAGTACTTC. Amino acids: CASSPPTGVGETQYF.

This chain uses TRBV2 with TRBJ2-7; 7 nucleotides match TRBD1. This CDR3 region has 13 residues. CDR1 is SNHLY, CDR2 FYNNEI, per germline. V lost 6 bases and J lost 3; bases outside the gene matches: 5. In nucleotides, the CDR3 is TGTGCCAGCAGCAGACAGGGAAGCTACGAGCAGTACTTC. It codes for CASSRQGSYEQYF. Complete variable domain (other parts from reference TRBV2 and TRBJ2-7): EPEVTQTPSHQVTQMGQEVILRCVPISNHLYFYWYRQILGQKVEFLVSFYNNEISEKSEIFDDQFSVERPDGSNFTLKIRSTKLEDSAMYFCASSRQGSYEQYFGPGTRLTVT.

The CDR3 loop is CAIKGSGRAETQYF. Written as DNA, the CDR3 is TGTGCCATCAAGGGTAGCGGGAGAGCGGAGACCCAGTACTTC. V is TRBV10-3 and J is TRBJ2-5; 9 bases map to TRBD2. J lost 5 bases, V lost 7 bases, and 8 bases had no gene match. The CDR3 has 14 residues. Germline V gene data show CDR1 as ENHRY and CDR2 as SYGVKD.

The chain recombines TRBV7-9 with TRBJ1-4, with 7 bases matching TRBD1. This CDR3 is 16 amino acids long. V was clipped by 5 bases and J by 0 bases; unmatched bases: 6. Per germline, CDR1 SEHNR and CDR2 FQNEAQ (reference sequence). CDR3 nucleotide sequence: TGTGCCAGCAGCAAGGGTGACAGGGCAACTAATGAAAAACTGTTTTTT. Translated, it gives CASSKGDRATNEKLFF.

The V and J genes are TRBV28 and TRBJ1-5; a weak D match, TRBD1 (5 bases). Germline values: CDR1 MDHEN, CDR2 SYDVKM. The CDR3 length is 16 residues. The V and J ends lost 7 bases and 1 base respectively, with 17 bases between them. The CDR3 loop reads CASTHSTGGSNQPQHF. The CDR3, as DNA: TGTGCCAGCACCCATAGCACGGGGGGAAGCAATCAGCCCCAGCATTTT.

The J gene is TRBJ1-1, the V gene TRBV27, with D possibly matching TRBD1 (6 bases). The CDR3 is 17 amino acids. Per the germline V gene, CDR1 is MNHEY and CDR2 is SMNVEV (reference sequence). V lost 0 bases, J lost 4 bases, and 18 bases lay in between. CDR3 loop: CASSLSGRLGGPTEAFF. Here the CDR3 DNA reads TGTGCCAGCAGTTTATCTGGTCGATTGGGGGGGCCCACTGAAGCTTTCTTT.

V and J are TRBV7-9 and TRBJ2-3; perhaps TRBD2 as D (5 bases). V gave up 5 bases and J gave up 9 bases, with 12 bases separating them. The germline V gene encodes CDR1 SEHNR and CDR2 FQNEAQ (reference sequence). CDR3 length: 12 residues. CDR3 loop: CASSPDWATQYF. CDR3 bases: TGTGCCAGCAGCCCGGACTGGGCAACGCAGTATTTT.

The J gene is TRBJ1-1, the V gene TRBV9; D might be TRBD1 (6 bases). CDR3 length equals 14 residues. V lost 4 bases to trimming and J lost 3 bases, with 13 bases between them. Per germline, CDR1 SGDLS and CDR2 YYNGEE. The CDR3 is CASSPEQGYTEAFF. In DNA form, the CDR3 reads TGTGCCAGCAGCCCGGAACAGGGTTACACTGAAGCTTTCTTT.

This clone was picked up a small number of times. The gene calls are TRBV19 and TRBJ1-5; D is unresolved. Trimming removed 5 bases from V and 7 bases from J, with 18 bases in between. The CDR3 extends over 15 amino acids. Germline CDR1 and CDR2: LNHDA and SQIVND (reference sequence). The CDR3 sequence is CASSPPPGRSQPQHF. CDR3 nucleotides: TGTGCCAGTAGTCCACCACCGGGTCGGAGCCAGCCCCAGCATTTT. Using reference TRBV19 and TRBJ1-5 for the parts outside the CDR3, the full variable domain is DGGITQSPKYLFRKEGQNVTLSCEQNLNHDAMYWYRQDPGQGLRLIYYSQIVNDFQKGDIAEGYSVSREKKESFPLTVTSAQKNPTAFYLCASSPPPGRSQPQHFGDGTRLSIL.

The chain links TRBV5-1 to TRBJ2-1; maybe TRBD2 (5 bases). Germline CDR1 and CDR2: SGHRS and YFSETQ. The CDR3 runs 15 residues. V lost 0 bases and J lost 6, with 13 bases in between. The CDR3 sequence is CASSLAGGAANEQFF. CDR3 coding DNA: TGCGCCAGCAGCTTGGCCGGAGGCGCTGCCAATGAGCAGTTCTTC.

The rearrangement links TRBV30 to TRBJ1-4; D uncertain. Germline V gene lookup returns CDR1 GTSNPN and CDR2 SVGIG (reference sequence). The V end was cut by 3 bases, the J end by 7 bases, with 12 bases between. This CDR3 region has 13 residues. The CDR3 reads CAWSIPPGEKLFF. DNA of the CDR3: TGTGCCTGGAGCATACCGCCGGGTGAAAAACTGTTTTTT.

This clone showed up just once. The chain joins TRBV5-1 to TRBJ1-1; D might be TRBD1 (6 bases). Germline CDR1 SGHRS, CDR2 YFSETQ. Trimming removed 5 bases at V and 1 base at J, with 12 bases between. CDR3 length: 14 amino acids. The CDR3 DNA is TGCGCCAGCAGTTCATTAGGGGGGAACACTGAAGCTTTCTTT. Its translation is CASSSLGGNTEAFF.

The CDR3 sequence is CASSPREGTDTQYF. CDR3 DNA: TGTGCCAGCAGTCCACGGGAGGGCACAGATACGCAGTATTTT. J is TRBJ2-3 and V is TRBV2; the match to TRBD2 covers 7 bases. V was pared by 5 bases and J by 1 base, with 3 bases of the junction left unmatched. The V gene's germline CDR1 is SNHLY and CDR2 FYNNEI. The CDR3 runs 14 residues.

The genes are TRBV14 and TRBJ2-3; no clear D. V lost 0 bases, J lost 1 base, and 8 bases lay in between. This CDR3 comprises 15 residues. CDR1 is SGHDN, CDR2 FVKESK, per germline. The CDR3 protein is CASSQDTRRTDTQYF. Written as DNA, the CDR3 is TGTGCCAGCAGCCAAGATACGCGCCGCACAGATACGCAGTATTTT.

The chain links TRBV6-1 to TRBJ2-7; D remains unclear. Germline V gene lookup returns CDR1 MNHNS and CDR2 SASEGT. This CDR3 has 15 amino acids. V was shortened by 1 base and J by 4 bases, with 14 bases between the two germline ends. In nucleotides, the CDR3 is TGTGCCAGCAGTGAAGGGCGCCACAAACTATACGAGCAGTACTTC. Translated: CASSEGRHKLYEQYF.

The chain recombines TRBV6-5 with TRBJ2-2; 7 nucleotides line up with TRBD2. Germline CDR1 and CDR2: MNHEY and SVGAGI. J gave up 3 bases and V 10 bases, and 11 bases lay outside the gene matches. This CDR3 is 15 amino acids long. CDR3 amino acids: CATRRRERDTGELFF. DNA for the CDR3: TGTGCCACCAGGAGGCGGGAGCGGGACACCGGGGAGCTGTTTTTT.

The chain uses TRBV29-1 and TRBJ2-2; D perhaps matches TRBD1 (5 bases). The CDR3 contains 14 residues. V was pared by 6 bases and J by 5 bases, with 16 bases between. The germline gives CDR1 SQVTM, CDR2 ANQGSEA. CDR3 amino acids: CSVGQRAGTGELFF. The CDR3 nucleotides are TGCAGCGTGGGCCAAAGGGCAGGGACCGGGGAGCTGTTTTTT.

The rearrangement uses TRBV4-2 and TRBJ2-7, with 8 bases fitting TRBD2. V gave up 1 base and J gave up 4 bases; unmatched junction bases: 6. This CDR3 contains 15 residues. The germline gives CDR1 LGHNA, CDR2 YNFKEQ. The CDR3 sequence is CASSQAGTSGYEQYF. The CDR3 DNA follows: TGTGCCAGCAGCCAAGCTGGAACTAGCGGATACGAGCAGTACTTC.

The rearrangement joins TRBV30 to TRBJ2-5, with D tentatively TRBD2 (6 bases). V lost 2 bases and J lost 5, with 21 bases in between. CDR3 length equals 16 residues. The V gene's germline CDR1 is GTSNPN and CDR2 SVGIG (reference sequence). The CDR3 sequence is CAWSTQGLPIWETQYF. CDR3 DNA: TGTGCCTGGAGTACCCAGGGACTCCCTATTTGGGAGACCCAGTACTTC.

The chain employs TRBV30 and TRBJ1-4; weak D call: TRBD1 (5 bases). Germline V lookup: CDR1 GTSNPN, CDR2 SVGIG (reference sequence). With 5 bases removed from V and 4 bases from J, the gap between germline ends came to 8 bases. This CDR3 comprises 12 residues. The CDR3 reads CAWGRVNEKLFF. For the CDR3, the DNA is TGTGCCTGGGGCAGGGTTAATGAAAAACTGTTTTTT.

This chain uses TRBV29-1 with TRBJ1-1, with 10 bases lining up with TRBD1. The V segment lost 7 bases and the J segment 1 base; nucleotides outside the gene matches: 3. This CDR3 contains 13 residues. Per the germline V gene, CDR1 is SQVTM and CDR2 is ANQGSEA. The CDR3 DNA follows: TGCAGCGCCGGACAGGGGGGGAACACTGAAGCTTTCTTT. Translating gives CSAGQGGNTEAFF. Combining the CDR3 with reference TRBV29-1 and TRBJ1-1 gives the whole variable domain SAVISQKPSRDICQRGTSLTIQCQVDSQVTMMFWYRQQPGQSLTLIATANQGSEATYESGFVIDKFPISRPNLTFSTLTVSNMSPEDSSIYLCSAGQGGNTEAFFGQGTRLTVV.

The chain couples TRBV28 to TRBJ1-2; D is ambiguous. The CDR3 runs to 13 residues. V lost 2 bases and J lost 7, with 11 bases in between. Germline loops: CDR1 MDHEN, CDR2 SYDVKM. CDR3 in DNA: TGTGCCAGCAGTTTAAGCTTAGTGAGTGGCTACACCTTC. Translation: CASSLSLVSGYTF.

The chain uses TRBV9 and TRBJ1-2; 7 bases are shared with TRBD1. Germline values: CDR1 SGDLS, CDR2 YYNGEE. The CDR3 contains 12 residues. J was trimmed by 8 bases and V by 4 bases; bases with no gene match: 5. Here the CDR3 reads CASSHTGDGYTF. The DNA of the CDR3 is TGTGCCAGCAGCCATACAGGGGACGGCTACACCTTC.

In its sample, this clone was seen a few times. V and J are TRBV5-6 and TRBJ2-6; D is possibly TRBD1 (5 bases). This CDR3 has 15 amino acids. V lost 2 bases and J lost 1, with 7 bases in between. Germline V gene sequence: CDR1 SGHDT, CDR2 YYEEEE. CDR3 DNA: TGTGCCAGCAGCTTAAGGGGATCTGGGGCCAACGTCCTGACTTTC. This codes for CASSLRGSGANVLTF.

The chain has TRBV28 and TRBJ1-1; 7 nucleotides align to TRBD1. CDR1 is MDHEN and CDR2 is SYDVKM in the germline V gene. Trimming removed 3 bases from V and 4 bases from J; junction bases left unmatched: 8. The CDR3 contains 15 residues. The CDR3 DNA sequence: TGTGCCAGCAGTTTGTCTCCAGGGGGGCGCACTGAAGCTTTCTTT. It is translated as CASSLSPGGRTEAFF.

This clone was seen a single time. The CDR3 reads CAWSVGAGGATEAFF. The CDR3 DNA is TGTGCCTGGAGTGTAGGCGCCGGGGGGGCGACTGAAGCTTTCTTT. The J gene is TRBJ1-1, the V gene TRBV30; possible D gene TRBD1, 6 bases. In germline, CDR1 is GTSNPN, CDR2 SVGIG (reference sequence). The length of the CDR3 is 15 residues. V was shortened by 0 bases and J by 5 bases, with 16 bases between the two germline ends.

This clone was picked up one time. This rearrangement joins TRBV27 to TRBJ2-7; D uncertain. CDR1 and CDR2 from the germline V gene are MNHEY and SMNVEV (reference sequence). V shed 2 bases and J shed 0 bases, with 5 bases lying between them. The CDR3 extends over 13 amino acids. CDR3 in DNA: TGTGCCAGCAGTTTACAGGTCTCCTACGAGCAGTACTTC. Translated: CASSLQVSYEQYF.

The gene calls are TRBV11-3 and TRBJ2-5; a weak D match, TRBD1 (5 bases). The CDR3 sequence is 15 residues long. The germline V gene encodes CDR1 SGHNT and CDR2 YENEEA. V lost 4 bases, J lost 4 bases, and 16 bases lay in between. CDR3 in amino acids: CASSSSGAKVETQYF. In nucleotides, the CDR3 is TGTGCCAGCAGCTCGTCTGGGGCAAAGGTAGAGACCCAGTACTTC.

The chain links TRBV19 to TRBJ2-1; 8 bases line up with TRBD2. V lost 4 bases, J lost 7 bases, and 12 bases stayed unmatched. This CDR3 region has 16 residues. Germline V gene data show CDR1 as LNHDA and CDR2 as SQIVND (reference sequence). The CDR3 DNA follows: TGTGCCAGTAGTACCCTGGAGCTAGCGGGTTCGAATGAGCAGTTCTTC. Its protein is CASSTLELAGSNEQFF.

The chain couples TRBV5-4 to TRBJ2-3; 10 nucleotides line up with TRBD2. The trim removed 4 bases at V and 2 bases at J, leaving 7 bases unmatched. The germline V gene has CDR1 SGHNT and CDR2 YYREEE (reference sequence). The CDR3 is made up of 16 amino acids. The CDR3 spells CASSVPTSGITDTQYF. The CDR3 DNA follows: TGTGCCAGCAGCGTCCCAACTAGCGGGATCACAGATACGCAGTATTTT. The full variable domain, in which reference TRBV5-4 and TRBJ2-3 provide the parts outside the CDR3, is ETGVTQSPTHLIKTRGQQVTLRCSSQSGHNTVSWYQQALGQGPQFIFQYYREEENGRGNFPPRFSGLQFPNYSSELNVNALELDDSALYLCASSVPTSGITDTQYFGPGTRLTVL.